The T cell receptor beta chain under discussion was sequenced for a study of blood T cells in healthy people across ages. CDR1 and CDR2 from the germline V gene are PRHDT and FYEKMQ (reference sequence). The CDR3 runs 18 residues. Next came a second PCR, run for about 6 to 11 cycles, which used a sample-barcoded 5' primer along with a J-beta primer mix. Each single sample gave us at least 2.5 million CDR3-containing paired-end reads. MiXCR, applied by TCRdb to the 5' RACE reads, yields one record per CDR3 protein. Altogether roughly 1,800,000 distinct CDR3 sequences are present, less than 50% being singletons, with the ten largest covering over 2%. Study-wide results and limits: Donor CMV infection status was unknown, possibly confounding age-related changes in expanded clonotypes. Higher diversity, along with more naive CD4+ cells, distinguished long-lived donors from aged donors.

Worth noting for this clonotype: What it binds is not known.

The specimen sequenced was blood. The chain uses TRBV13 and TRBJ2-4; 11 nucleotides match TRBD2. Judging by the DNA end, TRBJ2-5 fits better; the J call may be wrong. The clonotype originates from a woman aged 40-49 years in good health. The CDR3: CASSLAGTSGVPQETQYF. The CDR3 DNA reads TGTGCCAGCAGCTTAGCCGGGACTAGCGGAGTCCCTCAAGAGACCCAGTACTTC.